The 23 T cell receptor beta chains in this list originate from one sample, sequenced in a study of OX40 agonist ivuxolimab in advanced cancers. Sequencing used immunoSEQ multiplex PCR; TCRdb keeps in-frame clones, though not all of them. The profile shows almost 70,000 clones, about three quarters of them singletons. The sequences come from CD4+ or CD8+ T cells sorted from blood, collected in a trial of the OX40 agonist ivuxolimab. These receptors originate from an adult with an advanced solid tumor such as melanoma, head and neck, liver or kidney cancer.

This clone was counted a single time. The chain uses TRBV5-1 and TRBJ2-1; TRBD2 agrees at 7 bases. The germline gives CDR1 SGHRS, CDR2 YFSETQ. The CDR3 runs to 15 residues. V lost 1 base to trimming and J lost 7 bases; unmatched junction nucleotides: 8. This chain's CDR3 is CASSLTAGVGNEQFF. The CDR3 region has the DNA TGCGCCAGCAGCTTGACTGCGGGAGTCGGGAATGAGCAGTTCTTC.

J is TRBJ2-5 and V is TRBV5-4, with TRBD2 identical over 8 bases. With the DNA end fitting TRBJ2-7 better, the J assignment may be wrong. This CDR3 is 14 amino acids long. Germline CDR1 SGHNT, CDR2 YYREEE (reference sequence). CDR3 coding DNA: TGTGCCAGCAGCCCTGGACTAGCCGCCCTCGAGCAGTACTTC. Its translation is CASSPGLAALEQYF.

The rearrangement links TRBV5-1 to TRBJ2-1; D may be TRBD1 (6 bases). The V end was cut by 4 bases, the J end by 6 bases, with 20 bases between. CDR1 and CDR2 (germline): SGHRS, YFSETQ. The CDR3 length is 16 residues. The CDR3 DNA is TGCGCCAGCAGCCGGGCGGACAGCCAAAGGGGCAATGAGCAGTTCTTC. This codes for CASSRADSQRGNEQFF.

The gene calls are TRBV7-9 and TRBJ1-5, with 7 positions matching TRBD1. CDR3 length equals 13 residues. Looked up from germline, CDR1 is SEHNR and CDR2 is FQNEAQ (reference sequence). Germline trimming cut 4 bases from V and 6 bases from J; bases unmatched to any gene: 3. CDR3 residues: CASSSRGGQPQHF. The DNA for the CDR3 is TGTGCCAGCAGCTCCAGGGGGGGTCAGCCCCAGCATTTT.

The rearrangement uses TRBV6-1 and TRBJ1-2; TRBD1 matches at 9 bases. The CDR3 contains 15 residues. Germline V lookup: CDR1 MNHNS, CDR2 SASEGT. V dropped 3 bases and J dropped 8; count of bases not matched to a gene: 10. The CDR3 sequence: CASSDQPGQGKGYTF. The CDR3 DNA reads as TGTGCCAGCAGTGACCAACCGGGACAGGGTAAAGGCTACACCTTC.

DNA for the CDR3: TGTGCCAGCAGCTCCAGTGGAGCGGGAGGAGGGGAGCAGTACTTC. Translation gives CASSSSGAGGGEQYF. V gene TRBV7-9 combines with J gene TRBJ2-7; 9 bases fit TRBD2. From germline, CDR1 is SEHNR and CDR2 FQNEAQ (reference sequence). CDR3 length equals 15 residues. After removal of 4 bases from V and 7 bases from J, the junction contained 11 bases not matched to a gene.

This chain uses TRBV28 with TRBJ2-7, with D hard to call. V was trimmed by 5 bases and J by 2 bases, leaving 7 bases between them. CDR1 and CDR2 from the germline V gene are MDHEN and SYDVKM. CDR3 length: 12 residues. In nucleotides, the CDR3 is TGTGCCAGCAGTACAAGGCCCTACGAGCAGTACTTC. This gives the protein CASSTRPYEQYF.

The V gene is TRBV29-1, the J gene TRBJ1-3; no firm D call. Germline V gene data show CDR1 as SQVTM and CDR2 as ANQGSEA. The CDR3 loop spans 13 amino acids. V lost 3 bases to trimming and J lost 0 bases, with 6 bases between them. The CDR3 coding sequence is TGCAGCGTTGAGTCCCGCTCTGGAAACACCATATATTTT. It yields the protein CSVESRSGNTIYF.

As DNA, the CDR3 is TGTGCCAGCAGCTTCACAGGGGGTGGATACGAGCAGTACTTC. Translation gives CASSFTGGGYEQYF. The V call is TRBV7-9, the J call TRBJ2-7; TRBD1 agrees at 8 bases. This CDR3 region has 14 residues. Germline V gene sequence: CDR1 SEHNR, CDR2 FQNEAQ (reference sequence). V shed 3 bases and J 4 bases; nucleotides not matched to a gene: 5.

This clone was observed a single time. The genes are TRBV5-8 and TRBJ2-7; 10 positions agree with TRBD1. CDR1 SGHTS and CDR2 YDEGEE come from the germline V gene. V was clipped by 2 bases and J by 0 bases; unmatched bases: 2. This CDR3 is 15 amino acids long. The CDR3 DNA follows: TGTGCCAGCAGCTTCGGGACAGGGGTCTCCTACGAGCAGTACTTC. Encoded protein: CASSFGTGVSYEQYF.

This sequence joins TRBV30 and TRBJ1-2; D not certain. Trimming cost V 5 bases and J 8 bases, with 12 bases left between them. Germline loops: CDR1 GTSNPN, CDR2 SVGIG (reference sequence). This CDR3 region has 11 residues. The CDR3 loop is CAWDLVGGYTF. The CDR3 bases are TGTGCCTGGGATTTAGTTGGCGGCTACACCTTC. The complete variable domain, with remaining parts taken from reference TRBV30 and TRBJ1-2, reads SQTIHQWPATLVQPVGSPLSLECTVEGTSNPNLYWYRQAAGRGLQLLFYSVGIGQISSEVPQNLSASRPQDRQFILSSKKLLLSDSGFYLCAWDLVGGYTFGSGTRLTVV.

The CDR3 DNA follows: TGTGCCAGCAGCCGTGGACGGGACAATGAGCAGTTCTTC. It encodes CASSRGRDNEQFF. The chain joins TRBV2 to TRBJ2-1, with D uncertain. V lost 6 bases and J 5 bases, leaving 11 bases between the germline ends. Germline V lookup: CDR1 SNHLY, CDR2 FYNNEI. The CDR3 loop spans 13 amino acids. Full variable domain (missing parts from reference TRBV2 and TRBJ2-1): EPEVTQTPSHQVTQMGQEVILRCVPISNHLYFYWYRQILGQKVEFLVSFYNNEISEKSEIFDDQFSVERPDGSNFTLKIRSTKLEDSAMYFCASSRGRDNEQFFGPGTRLTVL.

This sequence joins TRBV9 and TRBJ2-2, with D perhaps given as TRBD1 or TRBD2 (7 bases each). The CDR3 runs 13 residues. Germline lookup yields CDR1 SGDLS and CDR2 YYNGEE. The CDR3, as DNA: TGTGCAGCCTCGACAGGGAGGGCCGGGGAGCTGTTTTTT. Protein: CAASTGRAGELFF. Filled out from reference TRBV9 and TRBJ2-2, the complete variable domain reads DSGVTQTPKHLITATGQRVTLRCSPRSGDLSVYWYQQSLDQGLQFLIQYYNGEERAKGNILERFSAQQFPDLHSELNLSSLELGDSALYFCAASTGRAGELFFGEGSRLTVL.

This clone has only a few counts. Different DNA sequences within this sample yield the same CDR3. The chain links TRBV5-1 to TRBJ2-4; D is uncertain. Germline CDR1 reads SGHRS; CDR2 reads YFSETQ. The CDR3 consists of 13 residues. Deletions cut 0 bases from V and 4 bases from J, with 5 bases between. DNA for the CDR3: TGCGCCAGCAGCTTGGACAGTAAAAACATTCAGTACTTC. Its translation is CASSLDSKNIQYF.

CDR3 nucleotide sequence: TGTGCCAGCAGACTCGGACGATCCTATAATTCACCCCTCCACTTT. Translation: CASRLGRSYNSPLHF. The chain uses TRBV27 and TRBJ1-6; D is unclear. CDR1 is MNHEY and CDR2 is SMNVEV in the germline V gene (reference sequence). This CDR3 contains 15 residues. With 6 bases removed from V and 1 base from J, the gap between germline ends came to 10 bases.

In nucleotides, the CDR3 is TGTGCCAGCAGCACTAGCGGCCCAAGCACAGATACGCAGTATTTT. The encoded protein is CASSTSGPSTDTQYF. The chain combines TRBV27 with TRBJ2-3; 8 positions agree with TRBD2. The CDR3 spans 15 residues. Germline assignment: CDR1 MNHEY and CDR2 SMNVEV (reference sequence). Trimming at V came to 6 bases and at J to 0 bases, leaving 5 bases not matched to a gene.

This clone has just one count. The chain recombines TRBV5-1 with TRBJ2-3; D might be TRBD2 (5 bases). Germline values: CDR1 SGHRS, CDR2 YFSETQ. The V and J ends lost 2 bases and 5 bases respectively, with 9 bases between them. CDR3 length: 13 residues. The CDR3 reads CASSFRRGDTQYF. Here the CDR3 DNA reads TGCGCCAGCAGCTTCAGACGGGGAGATACGCAGTATTTT.

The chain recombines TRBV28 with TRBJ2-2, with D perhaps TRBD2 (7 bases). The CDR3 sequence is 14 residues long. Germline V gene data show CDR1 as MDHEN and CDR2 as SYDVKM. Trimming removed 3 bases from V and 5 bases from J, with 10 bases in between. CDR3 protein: CASSLGGRTGELFF. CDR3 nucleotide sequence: TGTGCCAGCAGTTTGGGGGGGCGGACCGGGGAGCTGTTTTTT.

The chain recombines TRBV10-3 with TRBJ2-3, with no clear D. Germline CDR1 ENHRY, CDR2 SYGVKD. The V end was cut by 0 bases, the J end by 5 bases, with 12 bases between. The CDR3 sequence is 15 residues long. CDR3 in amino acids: CAISESQWVQDTQYF. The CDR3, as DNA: TGTGCCATCAGTGAGTCGCAGTGGGTCCAAGATACGCAGTATTTT.

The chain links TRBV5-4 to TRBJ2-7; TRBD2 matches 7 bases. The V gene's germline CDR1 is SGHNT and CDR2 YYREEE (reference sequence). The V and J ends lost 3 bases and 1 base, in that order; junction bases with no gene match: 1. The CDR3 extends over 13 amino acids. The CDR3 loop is CASSWGGSYEQYF. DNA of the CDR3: TGTGCCAGCAGCTGGGGGGGTTCCTACGAGCAGTACTTC.

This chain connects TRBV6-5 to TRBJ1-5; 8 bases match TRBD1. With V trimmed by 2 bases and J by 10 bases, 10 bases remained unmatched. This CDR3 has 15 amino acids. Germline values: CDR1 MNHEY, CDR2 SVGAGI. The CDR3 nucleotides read TGTGCCAGCAGTTACAGCGGGCAGGGGGCGGGACCCCAGCATTTT. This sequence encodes CASSYSGQGAGPQHF.

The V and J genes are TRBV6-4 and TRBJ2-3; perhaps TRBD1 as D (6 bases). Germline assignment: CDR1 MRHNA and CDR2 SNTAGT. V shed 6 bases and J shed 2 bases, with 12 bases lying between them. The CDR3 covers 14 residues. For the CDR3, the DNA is TGTGCCAGCAGCCTCGGACAGAACACAGATACGCAGTATTTT. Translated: CASSLGQNTDTQYF.

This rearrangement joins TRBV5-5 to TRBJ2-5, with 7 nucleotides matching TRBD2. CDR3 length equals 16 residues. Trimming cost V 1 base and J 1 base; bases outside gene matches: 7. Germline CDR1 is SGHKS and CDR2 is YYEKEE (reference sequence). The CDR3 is CASSLFGGGTQETQYF. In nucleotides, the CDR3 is TGTGCCAGCAGCTTGTTCGGCGGGGGAACCCAAGAGACCCAGTACTTC.